This passage covers 8 T cell receptor beta chains from one sample sequenced in a study of T cell responses to AZD1222 COVID-19 vaccine (dated by TCRdb to the early 2020s). The method was the immunoSEQ multiplex PCR assay. TCRdb took this table from immuneACCESS and kept in-frame rearrangements with V and J called. Such tables lack part of the clones; where checked against another copy, unresolved V genes explain under half of the gap, and the rest is unexplained. The sample table holds some 190,000 clones, of which 85% to 95% were seen once. The biggest ten clones account for 1% to 1.5% of the sample. The intended sense of this specimen's time point label: baseline before first vaccination. The sequencing used peripheral blood, collected on day 0 of AZD1222 vaccination. These receptors were obtained from an adult in good health.

The chain links TRBV7-3 to TRBJ1-1; D ambiguous. This CDR3 is built from 14 residues. V dropped 1 base and J dropped 4 bases, with 10 bases sitting between them. The germline CDR1 and CDR2 sequences are SGHTA and FQGTGA. The CDR3 bases are TGTGCCAGCAGCTTAATGGTGGGAGGCACTGAAGCTTTCTTT. Residues: CASSLMVGGTEAFF.

J is TRBJ2-5 and V is TRBV18; D remains unclear. The germline V gene encodes CDR1 KGHSH and CDR2 LQKENI. Trimming took 3 bases from V and 5 from J, leaving 10 bases between them. The CDR3 has 13 residues. This CDR3 is CASSPPVGETQYF. CDR3 coding DNA: TGTGCCAGCTCACCGCCGGTGGGGGAGACCCAGTACTTC.

The chain links TRBV12-5 to TRBJ2-2; 7 bases are a match to TRBD1. The CDR3 runs 15 residues. V was pared by 7 bases and J by 5 bases, with 10 bases of the junction left unmatched. Germline assignment: CDR1 LGHNT and CDR2 FRNRAP. The CDR3 sequence is CASVRTGPSTGELFF. CDR3 coding DNA: TGTGCTAGTGTTCGGACAGGACCATCGACCGGGGAGCTGTTTTTT.

This clone was recorded once. This chain uses TRBV7-9 with TRBJ1-1, with D perhaps TRBD1 (5 bases). Germline CDR1 is SEHNR and CDR2 is FQNEAQ (reference sequence). There are 12 residues in the CDR3. The V end lost 5 bases, the J end lost 8 bases, and 12 bases lay between the germline ends. The CDR3 sequence is CASSTEGIEAFF. In DNA form, the CDR3 reads TGTGCCAGCAGCACAGAGGGGATAGAAGCTTTCTTT.

There are a few counts of this clone. V and J are TRBV19 and TRBJ1-1, with 12 bases fitting TRBD1. The CDR3 totals 16 residues. Germline V gene sequence: CDR1 LNHDA, CDR2 SQIVND (reference sequence). V gave up 8 bases and J gave up 0 bases; unmatched junction bases: 7. This CDR3 is CASAGTGGLMNTEAFF. DNA for the CDR3: TGTGCCAGTGCCGGGACAGGGGGCCTAATGAACACTGAAGCTTTCTTT.

The chain joins TRBV10-1 to TRBJ1-1; 9 nucleotides align to TRBD1. CDR1 WNHNN and CDR2 SYGVQD come from the germline V gene (reference sequence). V lost 5 bases and J lost 6; bases outside the gene matches: 4. There are 13 residues in the CDR3. As DNA, the CDR3 is TGCGCCAGCAGTCCCAGGACAGGGGCTGAAGCTTTCTTT. Translation gives CASSPRTGAEAFF.

For the CDR3, the DNA is TGTGCCAGCAGTGATCTCAGGGGTCAGGGTGCTGAAGCTTTCTTT. This codes for CASSDLRGQGAEAFF. This chain connects TRBV2 to TRBJ1-1, with a tentative D call TRBD1 (6 bases). V lost 3 bases and J lost 6, with 17 bases in between. Germline V gene lookup returns CDR1 SNHLY and CDR2 FYNNEI. The CDR3 is 15 amino acids.

The chain is built from TRBV29-1 and TRBJ1-1; D possibly corresponds to TRBD1 (5 bases). Per the germline V gene, CDR1 is SQVTM and CDR2 is ANQGSEA. Trimming removed 4 bases at V and 6 bases at J, with 18 bases between. The CDR3 has 14 residues. Written as DNA, the CDR3 is TGCAGCGTTGGTCGGGGGGAGCTGTTCGCTGAAGCTTTCTTT. This sequence encodes CSVGRGELFAEAFF.